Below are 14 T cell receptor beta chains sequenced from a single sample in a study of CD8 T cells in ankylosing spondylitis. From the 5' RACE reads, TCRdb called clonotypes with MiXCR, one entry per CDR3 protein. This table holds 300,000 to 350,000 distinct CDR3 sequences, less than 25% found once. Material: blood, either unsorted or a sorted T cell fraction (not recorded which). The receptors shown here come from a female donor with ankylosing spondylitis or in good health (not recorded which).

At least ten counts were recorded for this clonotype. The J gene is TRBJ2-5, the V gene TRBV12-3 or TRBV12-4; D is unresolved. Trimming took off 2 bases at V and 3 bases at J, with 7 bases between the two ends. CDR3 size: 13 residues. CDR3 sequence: CASSLKPKETQYF. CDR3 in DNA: TGTGCCAGCAGTTTAAAACCGAAAGAGACCCAGTACTTC.

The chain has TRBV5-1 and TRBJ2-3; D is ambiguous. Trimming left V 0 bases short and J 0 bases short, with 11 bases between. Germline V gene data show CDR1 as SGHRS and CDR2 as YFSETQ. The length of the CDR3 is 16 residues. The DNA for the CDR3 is TGCGCCAGCAGCTTGGGACCAACAACTAGCACAGATACGCAGTATTTT. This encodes CASSLGPTTSTDTQYF.

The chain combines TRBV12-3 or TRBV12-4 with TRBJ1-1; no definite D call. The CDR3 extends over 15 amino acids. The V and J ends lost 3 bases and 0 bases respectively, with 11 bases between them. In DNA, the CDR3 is TGTGCCAGCAGTTTCGGGGTGGGCTTGAACACTGAAGCTTTCTTT. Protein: CASSFGVGLNTEAFF.

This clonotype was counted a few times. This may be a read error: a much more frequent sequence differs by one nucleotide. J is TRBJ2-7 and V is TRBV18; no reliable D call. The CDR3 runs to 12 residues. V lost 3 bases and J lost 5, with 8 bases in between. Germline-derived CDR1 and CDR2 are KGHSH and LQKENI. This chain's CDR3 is CASSPLGHEQYF. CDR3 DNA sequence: TGTGCCAGCTCACCCCTCGGTCACGAGCAGTACTTC.

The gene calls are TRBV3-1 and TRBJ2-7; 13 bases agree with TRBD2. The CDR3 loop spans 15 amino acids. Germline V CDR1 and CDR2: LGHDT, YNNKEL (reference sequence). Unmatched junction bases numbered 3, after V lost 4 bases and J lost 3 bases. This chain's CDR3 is CASSLGTSGVYEQYF. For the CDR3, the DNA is TGTGCCAGCAGCCTTGGGACTAGCGGGGTCTACGAGCAGTACTTC.

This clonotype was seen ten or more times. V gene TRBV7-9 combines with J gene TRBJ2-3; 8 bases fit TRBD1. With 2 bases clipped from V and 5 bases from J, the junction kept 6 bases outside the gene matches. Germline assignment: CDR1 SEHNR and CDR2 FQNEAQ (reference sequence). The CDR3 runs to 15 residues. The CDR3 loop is CASSLRRGRGDTQYF. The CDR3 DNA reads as TGTGCCAGCAGCTTACGCAGGGGGCGAGGAGATACGCAGTATTTT.

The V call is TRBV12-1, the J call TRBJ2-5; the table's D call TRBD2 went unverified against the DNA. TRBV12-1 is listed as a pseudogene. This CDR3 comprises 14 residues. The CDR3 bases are TGTGCCAGCAGCTTTCCGGGACTAAGAAAGACCCAGTACTTC. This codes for CASSFPGLRKTQYF.

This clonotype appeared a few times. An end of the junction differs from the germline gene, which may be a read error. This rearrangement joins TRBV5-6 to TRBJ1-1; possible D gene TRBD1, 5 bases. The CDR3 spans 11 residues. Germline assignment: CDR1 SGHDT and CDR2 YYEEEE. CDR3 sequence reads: CASSLSGPHIF. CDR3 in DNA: TGTGCCAGCAGCTTGTCAGGGCCCCATATCTTT.

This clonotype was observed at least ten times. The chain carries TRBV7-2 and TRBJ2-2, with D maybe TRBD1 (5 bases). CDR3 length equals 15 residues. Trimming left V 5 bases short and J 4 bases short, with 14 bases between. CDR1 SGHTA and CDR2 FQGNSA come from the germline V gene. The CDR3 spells CASSRVGASTGELFF. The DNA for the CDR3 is TGTGCCAGCAGCCGAGTAGGGGCTAGCACCGGGGAGCTGTTTTTT.

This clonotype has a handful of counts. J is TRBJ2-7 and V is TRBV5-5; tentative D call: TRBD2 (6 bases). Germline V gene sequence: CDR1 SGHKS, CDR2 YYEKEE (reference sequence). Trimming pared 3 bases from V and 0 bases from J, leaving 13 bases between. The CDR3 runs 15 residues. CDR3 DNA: TGTGCCAGCAGCTACGGGACTCCTAGCTCCTACGAGCAGTACTTC. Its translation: CASSYGTPSSYEQYF. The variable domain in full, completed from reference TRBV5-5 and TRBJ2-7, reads DAGVTQSPTHLIKTRGQQVTLRCSPISGHKSVSWYQQVLGQGPQFIFQYYEKEERGRGNFPDRFSARQFPNYSSELNVNALLLGDSALYLCASSYGTPSSYEQYFGPGTRLTVT.

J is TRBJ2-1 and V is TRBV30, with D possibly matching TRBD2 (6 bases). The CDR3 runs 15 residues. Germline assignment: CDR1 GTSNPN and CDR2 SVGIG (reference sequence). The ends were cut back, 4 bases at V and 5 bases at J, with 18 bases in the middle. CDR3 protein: CAWIQSRASDNEQFF. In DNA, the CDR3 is TGTGCCTGGATTCAAAGTCGGGCTAGCGACAATGAGCAGTTCTTC.

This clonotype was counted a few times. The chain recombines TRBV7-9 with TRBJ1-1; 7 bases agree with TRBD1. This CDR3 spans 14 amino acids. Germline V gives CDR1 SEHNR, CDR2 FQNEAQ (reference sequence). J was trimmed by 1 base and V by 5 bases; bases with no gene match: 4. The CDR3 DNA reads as TGTGCCAGCAGCGTGGGACAGTCGAACACTGAAGCTTTCTTT. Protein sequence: CASSVGQSNTEAFF.

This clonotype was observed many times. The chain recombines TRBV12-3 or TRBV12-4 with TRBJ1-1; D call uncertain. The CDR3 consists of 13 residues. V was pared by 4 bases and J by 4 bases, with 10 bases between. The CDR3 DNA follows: TGTGCCAGCAGTTCCACACGCTTCACTGAAGCTTTCTTT. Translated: CASSSTRFTEAFF.

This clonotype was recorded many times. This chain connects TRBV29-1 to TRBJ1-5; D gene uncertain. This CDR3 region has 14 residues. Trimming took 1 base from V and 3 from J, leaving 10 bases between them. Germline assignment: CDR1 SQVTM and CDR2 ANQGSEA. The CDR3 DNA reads TGCAGCGTTGAAGTCGTCGGGGACAATCAGCCCCAGCATTTT. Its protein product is CSVEVVGDNQPQHF.